This is a list of T cell receptor beta chains from one sample in a study of response to subunit inactivated influenza vaccine. TCRdb reprocessed the RT-PCR reads with MiXCR, giving one entry per CDR3 protein. This table holds 150,000 to 200,000 distinct CDR3 sequences, around 9.2% found once. This specimen consisted of non-naive T cells sorted from PBMCs, obtained on the day of vaccination. These receptors originate from a man over 45 who received an inactivated influenza vaccine. Each CDR3 is given with its conserved first and last residue. The order of the fields is clone size, D gene, V gene, J gene, CDR3 protein, CDR3 DNA. The D gene is left open where the match is weak. Size is stated for part of the rows, as once, few or many counts, or as a class when the clone is expanded.

>.|TRBD2|TRBV29-1|TRBJ2-3
CSVEGRTSGGATDTQYF
TGCAGCGTTGAAGGGAGGACTAGCGGGGGGGCGACGGATACGCAGTATTTT
>many|.|TRBV5-1|TRBJ1-1
CASSLDRLNTEAFF
TGCGCCAGCAGCTTGGATCGATTGAACACTGAAGCTTTCTTT
>many|TRBD1|TRBV29-1|TRBJ2-1
CSAGTGFFNEQFF
TGCAGCGCCGGGACAGGGTTTTTCAATGAGCAGTTCTTC
>few|TRBD1|TRBV28|TRBJ1-5
CASSFTGGNNQPQHF
TGTGCCAGCAGTTTTACAGGGGGAAACAATCAGCCCCAGCATTTT
>many|.|TRBV5-1|TRBJ2-3
CASSLDRDTDTQYF
TGCGCCAGCAGCTTGGACAGGGACACAGATACGCAGTATTTT
>many|.|TRBV18|TRBJ2-7
CASCGDSYEQYF
TGTGCCAGCTGCGGGGACTCCTACGAGCAGTACTTC
>few|.|TRBV6-2/TRBV6-3|TRBJ2-7
CASSRSQNRFPYEQYF
TGTGCCAGCAGCCGTTCCCAGAACAGGTTCCCCTACGAGCAGTACTTC
>few|TRBD2|TRBV29-1|TRBJ2-1
CSAMGTSGVWDNEQFF
TGCAGCGCAATGGGGACTAGCGGGGTGTGGGACAATGAGCAGTTCTTC
>.|TRBD1|TRBV5-5|TRBJ2-1
CASSYTGATLLNEQFF
TGTGCCAGCAGCTACACAGGGGCCACGTTATTGAATGAGCAGTTCTTC
>many|TRBD1|TRBV5-1|TRBJ1-3
CASSAGTGLSNTIYF
TGCGCCAGCAGCGCCGGGACAGGATTATCTAACACCATATATTTT
>many|.|TRBV7-2|TRBJ1-2
CASSPSQAGSGGYTF
TGTGCCAGCAGCCCCTCACAAGCAGGGAGCGGTGGCTACACCTTC
>many|.|TRBV3-1|TRBJ1-2
CASSQEVSNYGYTF
TGTGCCAGCAGCCAAGAAGTATCTAACTATGGCTACACCTTC
>few|TRBD1|TRBV30|TRBJ1-5
CAWTGQGSQPQHF
TGTGCCTGGACTGGACAGGGAAGTCAGCCCCAGCATTTT
>.|.|TRBV20-1|TRBJ2-5
CSVINPGRQETQYF
TGCAGTGTTATCAATCCGGGACGGCAAGAGACCCAGTACTTC
>few|.|TRBV5-1|TRBJ2-3
CASSLGGIDTQYF
TGCGCCAGCAGCTTGGGGGGTATAGATACGCAGTATTTT
>many|.|TRBV3-1|TRBJ2-3
CASSQLVTGAQYF
TGTGCCAGCAGCCAGTTGGTTACGGGTGCGCAGTATTTT
>many|.|TRBV5-1|TRBJ2-7
CASSPGGGNYEQYF
TGCGCCAGCAGCCCAGGGGGGGGGAACTACGAGCAGTACTTC
>many|TRBD2|TRBV3-1|TRBJ2-1
CASSLTGGLAGVKMSSYNEQFF
TGTGCCAGCAGCCTAACCGGGGGACTAGCGGGAGTTAAAATGAGCTCCTACAATGAGCAGTTCTTC
>.|.|TRBV7-9|TRBJ1-2
CASSPFAGSPGGYTF
TGTGCCAGCAGCCCCTTCGCAGGTTCCCCGGGGGGCTACACCTTC
>.|.|TRBV5-1|TRBJ2-3
CASTPTAISTDTQYF
TGCGCCAGCACCCCGACGGCGATTAGCACAGATACGCAGTATTTT
>few|.|TRBV7-2|TRBJ2-3
CASSLGTLGTDTQYF
TGTGCCAGCAGCTTAGGGACCCTTGGCACAGATACGCAGTATTTT
>few|TRBD2|TRBV20-1|TRBJ2-5
CSPRLAETQYF
TGCAGTCCCCGACTAGCGGAGACCCAGTACTTC
>.|TRBD1|TRBV4-3|TRBJ2-7
CASSLGQGTGEQYF
TGCGCCAGCAGCCTGGGACAGGGGACGGGCGAGCAGTACTTC
>.|TRBD1|TRBV4-3|TRBJ1-3
CASSQEGQANSGNTIYF
TGCGCCAGCAGCCAAGAGGGACAGGCCAACTCTGGAAACACCATATATTTT